Presented here are 31 T cell receptor beta chains from one specimen sequenced in a study of blood T cell repertoires in COVID-19. Method: immunoSEQ multiplex PCR; TCRdb's copy keeps in-frame clones and lacks some. The sample lists more than 350,000 clones, over 75% occurring once. What was sequenced was PBMCs or T cells enriched from blood (not recorded which). All receptors come from a man younger than 30 who had recovered from COVID-19.

A single count supports this clone. The rearrangement joins TRBV18 to TRBJ1-6; TRBD1 might be the D (6 bases). The length of the CDR3 is 13 residues. Trimming took 2 bases from V and 7 from J, leaving 6 bases between them. The germline CDR1 and CDR2 sequences are KGHSH and LQKENI. The CDR3 spells CASSPGGNSPLHF. CDR3 DNA: TGTGCCAGCTCACCAGGGGGCAATTCACCCCTCCACTTT.

The V gene is TRBV11-2, the J gene TRBJ2-7, with a weak D call TRBD2 (7 bases). Trimming shortened V by 5 bases and J by 2 bases, and 28 bases separated the two germline ends. Per germline, CDR1 SGHAT and CDR2 FQNNGV. The length of the CDR3 is 19 residues. DNA of the CDR3: TGTGCCAGCAGCCCGGGTACAGGGAGACTAGCCTCAGTGCCCTACGAGCAGTACTTC. Protein sequence: CASSPGTGRLASVPYEQYF.

The V call is TRBV3-1 (or the pseudogene TRBV3-2), the J call TRBJ2-7; TRBD2 agrees at 9 bases. Losses at the gene ends were 6 bases for V and 1 base for J; bases not matched to a gene: 7. This CDR3 has 15 amino acids. CDR1 is LGHDT, CDR2 YNNKEL, per germline (reference sequence). The CDR3 is CASSSRLAGSYEQYF. The CDR3 DNA reads as TGTGCCAGCAGTTCCCGGCTAGCGGGATCCTACGAGCAGTACTTC.

The chain couples TRBV7-9 to TRBJ2-7, with 10 bases that match TRBD1. The germline CDR1 and CDR2 sequences are SEHNR and FQNEAQ (reference sequence). After removal of 2 bases from V and 4 bases from J, the junction contained 11 bases not matched to a gene. The CDR3 has 17 residues. The DNA of the CDR3 is TGTGCCAGCAGCTTACCTGGGACAGGGGCTAATCAATACGAGCAGTACTTC. Its protein is CASSLPGTGANQYEQYF.

The chain is built from TRBV4-2 and TRBJ1-5; no clear D gene. CDR1 LGHNA and CDR2 YNFKEQ come from the germline V gene. This CDR3 spans 15 amino acids. The V end was cut by 0 bases, the J end by 4 bases, with 10 bases between. CDR3 loop: CASSQDYPQNQPQHF. The CDR3 DNA reads as TGTGCCAGCAGCCAAGATTACCCACAAAATCAGCCCCAGCATTTT.

This chain connects TRBV28 to TRBJ2-3; 11 positions agree with TRBD2. Germline lookup yields CDR1 MDHEN and CDR2 SYDVKM. V dropped 5 bases and J dropped 11; count of bases not matched to a gene: 9. This CDR3 is built from 14 residues. The CDR3: CASSPPFLAGGQYF. The CDR3 DNA sequence: TGTGCCAGCAGTCCGCCATTCCTAGCGGGAGGGCAGTATTTT.

This chain connects TRBV25-1 to TRBJ1-3, with D unresolved. V dropped 5 bases and J dropped 0 bases, with 8 bases sitting between them. The CDR3 has 14 amino acids. Germline V gene sequence: CDR1 MGHDK, CDR2 SYGVNS. The CDR3 bases are TGTGCCAGCAGTAAACTGCACTCTGGAAACACCATATATTTT. The encoded protein is CASSKLHSGNTIYF.

The V gene is TRBV7-2, the J gene TRBJ1-3; D might be TRBD1 (5 bases). V dropped 2 bases and J dropped 7 bases, with 9 bases sitting between them. The CDR3 totals 13 residues. CDR1 is SGHTA and CDR2 is FQGNSA in the germline V gene. The CDR3 protein is CASSLTRGNTIYF. CDR3 DNA sequence: TGTGCCAGCAGCTTAACAAGGGGTAACACCATATATTTT.

V gene TRBV5-6 combines with J gene TRBJ1-4; 10 bases align to TRBD1. V lost 4 bases and J lost 8; bases outside the gene matches: 5. CDR1 and CDR2 from the germline V gene are SGHDT and YYEEEE. The CDR3 consists of 14 residues. CDR3 nucleotides: TGTGCCAGCAGCAGCGGGACAGGGGAAGAAAAACTGTTTTTT. Its translation: CASSSGTGEEKLFF.

V usage is TRBV4-3 and J usage is TRBJ1-4; 7 bases line up with TRBD1. The CDR3 length is 16 residues. V trimming: 3 bases; J trimming: 4 bases; junction bases outside the gene matches: 8. The germline V gene has CDR1 LGHNA and CDR2 YSLEER. The CDR3 DNA follows: TGCGCCAGCAGCCAGAGCGACAGGGACCTTAATGAAAAACTGTTTTTT. It codes for CASSQSDRDLNEKLFF.

The table lists this clone with a few counts. CDR3 loop: CASSTRDRGPNYGYTF. The CDR3 region has the DNA TGTGCCAGCTCAACTCGGGACAGGGGGCCGAACTATGGCTACACCTTC. The chain uses TRBV18 and TRBJ1-2; TRBD1 aligns across 12 bases. There are 16 residues in the CDR3. Germline V gene sequence: CDR1 KGHSH, CDR2 LQKENI. J was trimmed by 2 bases and V by 5 bases; bases with no gene match: 6.

V is TRBV12-3 or TRBV12-4 and J is TRBJ1-1; D call uncertain. This CDR3 is built from 11 residues. V dropped 7 bases and J dropped 3 bases, with 6 bases sitting between them. CDR3 loop: CASTLDTEAFF. CDR3 coding DNA: TGTGCCAGCACACTGGACACTGAAGCTTTCTTT.

The V and J genes are TRBV19 and TRBJ2-1, with D tentatively TRBD2 (5 bases). CDR3 length equals 17 residues. From germline, CDR1 is LNHDA and CDR2 SQIVND (reference sequence). Trimming removed 5 bases at V and 0 bases at J, with 17 bases between. The CDR3 loop reads CASSPSGSTPSYNEQFF. For the CDR3, the DNA is TGTGCCAGTAGTCCAAGCGGTTCTACGCCCTCCTACAATGAGCAGTTCTTC.

V and J are TRBV19 and TRBJ2-1; possibly TRBD2 for D (6 bases). V was trimmed by 3 bases and J by 0 bases, leaving 12 bases between them. Germline-derived CDR1 and CDR2 are LNHDA and SQIVND (reference sequence). This CDR3 comprises 16 residues. The CDR3 region has the DNA TGTGCCAGTAGTATCGTTCCGGGACTCTCCTACAATGAGCAGTTCTTC. Residues: CASSIVPGLSYNEQFF.

The chain recombines TRBV18 with TRBJ1-1; no clear D gene. Trimming removed 2 bases from V and 6 bases from J, with 7 bases in between. Per the germline V gene, CDR1 is KGHSH and CDR2 is LQKENI. CDR3 length: 12 residues. In DNA, the CDR3 is TGTGCCAGCTCACCAGCGGAGGCTGAAGCTTTCTTT. This gives the protein CASSPAEAEAFF. The full variable domain, its missing parts supplied by reference TRBV18 and TRBJ1-1, is NAGVMQNPRHLVRRRGQEARLRCSPMKGHSHVYWYRQLPEEGLKFMVYLQKENIIDESGMPKERFSAEFPKEGPSILRIQQVVRGDSAAYFCASSPAEAEAFFGQGTRLTVV.

The rearrangement uses TRBV6-5 and TRBJ1-6, with 8 bases matching TRBD1. The V gene's germline CDR1 is MNHEY and CDR2 SVGAGI. Trimming took 4 bases from V and 9 from J; bases not matched to a gene: 5. CDR3 size: 14 residues. DNA of the CDR3: TGTGCCAGCAGTTTGACAGGGGAGAGTTCACCCCTCCACTTT. Its translation is CASSLTGESSPLHF.

This chain joins TRBV11-3 and TRBJ2-1, with TRBD1 identical over 7 bases. V shed 5 bases and J 8 bases; nucleotides not matched to a gene: 9. The CDR3 has 14 residues. Germline V CDR1 and CDR2: SGHNT, YENEEA. The CDR3 region has the DNA TGTGCCAGCAGCCTCGACAGGGCAACCCATGAGCAGTTCTTC. This codes for CASSLDRATHEQFF.

The chain couples TRBV3-1 (or the pseudogene TRBV3-2) to TRBJ1-1; 8 bases align to TRBD1. J lost 0 bases, V lost 3 bases, and 3 bases had no gene match. CDR1 LGHDT and CDR2 YNNKEL come from the germline V gene (reference sequence). The CDR3 is made up of 15 amino acids. The CDR3 loop is CASSQRQGMNTEAFF. The CDR3 bases are TGTGCCAGCAGCCAGCGACAGGGGATGAACACTGAAGCTTTCTTT.

J is TRBJ2-1 and V is TRBV6-5; the match to TRBD2 covers 8 bases. The length of the CDR3 is 12 residues. Germline V gene lookup returns CDR1 MNHEY and CDR2 SVGAGI. The V and J ends lost 10 bases and 10 bases, in that order; junction bases with no gene match: 9. CDR3 protein: CATGAGGPEQFF. The CDR3, as DNA: TGTGCCACGGGTGCGGGGGGCCCCGAGCAGTTCTTC.

The rearrangement uses TRBV28 and TRBJ2-7; 10 nucleotides align to TRBD1. V was clipped by 6 bases and J by 2 bases; unmatched bases: 7. This CDR3 spans 15 amino acids. Germline V lookup: CDR1 MDHEN, CDR2 SYDVKM. CDR3 amino acids: CASSSGTGATYEQYF. The CDR3 DNA sequence: TGTGCCAGCAGCTCCGGGACAGGGGCCACCTACGAGCAGTACTTC.

This clone has only one observation. CDR3 nucleotide sequence: TGTGCCAGCAGCTTAGGTCCCCGAGGGACAGGAGAGACCCAGTACTTC. Amino acid sequence: CASSLGPRGTGETQYF. The genes are TRBV11-2 and TRBJ2-5, with TRBD1 matching over 8 bases. V dropped 1 base and J dropped 4; count of bases not matched to a gene: 8. The CDR3 sequence is 16 residues long. Germline CDR1 reads SGHAT; CDR2 reads FQNNGV.

J is TRBJ1-6 and V is TRBV24-1; unclear D gene. The CDR3 runs to 14 residues. Germline CDR1 is KGHDR and CDR2 is SFDVKD. Trimming shortened V by 2 bases and J by 7 bases, and 8 bases separated the two germline ends. CDR3 sequence reads: CATSDSGPNSPLHF. The DNA of the CDR3 is TGTGCCACCAGTGATTCAGGTCCGAATTCACCCCTCCACTTT.

This chain uses TRBV19 with TRBJ1-1; 9 bases map to TRBD1. The germline CDR1 and CDR2 sequences are LNHDA and SQIVND (reference sequence). The V segment lost 10 bases and the J segment 2 bases; nucleotides outside the gene matches: 5. The CDR3 runs 13 residues. Here the CDR3 DNA reads TGTGCCACGACGGACAGGGGCAACACTGAAGCTTTCTTT. It translates to CATTDRGNTEAFF.

The rearrangement joins TRBV14 to TRBJ2-7; TRBD1 is a possible D gene (6 bases). V lost 5 bases and J 1 base, leaving 15 bases between the germline ends. CDR3 length equals 15 residues. Germline CDR1 SGHDN, CDR2 FVKESK. CDR3 sequence reads: CASSISRGRSYEQYF. In nucleotides, the CDR3 is TGTGCCAGCAGCATAAGCAGGGGCCGTTCCTACGAGCAGTACTTC.

J is TRBJ2-1 and V is TRBV5-1, with 10 bases lining up with TRBD1. V lost 7 bases and J lost 5; bases outside the gene matches: 6. Looked up from germline, CDR1 is SGHRS and CDR2 is YFSETQ. This CDR3 has 14 residues. The CDR3, as DNA: TGCGCCAGCTCGAGGGACAGGGGCCACAATGAGCAGTTCTTC. Its translation is CASSRDRGHNEQFF.

The V gene is TRBV10-2, the J gene TRBJ1-1, with a weak D call TRBD1 (5 bases). The CDR3 covers 14 residues. V was pared by 0 bases and J by 1 base, with 6 bases between. Germline values: CDR1 WSHSY, CDR2 SAAADI. The CDR3 coding sequence is TGCGCCAGCAGTGAGTCGACAGCGAACACTGAAGCTTTCTTT. It specifies CASSESTANTEAFF.

The CDR3 bases are TGTGCCAGCAGCCCTCAGACAGGGGTCACTGAAGCTTTCTTT. Protein: CASSPQTGVTEAFF. The chain combines TRBV9 with TRBJ1-1; TRBD1 matches 8 bases. CDR3 length equals 14 residues. Unmatched junction bases numbered 6, after V lost 4 bases and J lost 4 bases. Germline values: CDR1 SGDLS, CDR2 YYNGEE.

This chain joins TRBV5-6 and TRBJ2-7, with D perhaps matching TRBD2 (6 bases). The germline V gene has CDR1 SGHDT and CDR2 YYEEEE. The CDR3 totals 14 residues. V shed 0 bases and J shed 2 bases, with 9 bases lying between them. CDR3 nucleotides: TGTGCCAGCAGCTTGGCCGGGGGAGCCTACGAGCAGTACTTC. Its translation: CASSLAGGAYEQYF. The entire variable domain, with the rest obtained from reference TRBV5-6 and TRBJ2-7, is as follows: DAGVTQSPTHLIKTRGQQVTLRCSPKSGHDTVSWYQQALGQGPQFIFQYYEEEERQRGNFPDRFSGHQFPNYSSELNVNALLLGDSALYLCASSLAGGAYEQYFGPGTRLTVT.

The chain joins TRBV27 to TRBJ1-2; TRBD1 matches at 9 bases. The CDR3 runs to 13 residues. The V and J ends lost 6 bases and 4 bases, in that order; junction bases with no gene match: 3. Germline V gives CDR1 MNHEY, CDR2 SMNVEV (reference sequence). The CDR3 nucleotides read TGTGCCAGCAGGAGGACAGGGGCCTATGGCTACACCTTC. It specifies CASRRTGAYGYTF.

This chain connects TRBV3-1 (or the pseudogene TRBV3-2) to TRBJ1-1; no reliable D call. Trimming cost V 5 bases and J 0 bases, with 7 bases left between them. Germline assignment: CDR1 LGHDT and CDR2 YNNKEL (reference sequence). The CDR3 is 13 residues long. The DNA for the CDR3 is TGTGCCAGCAGCGGGAGTTTGAACACTGAAGCTTTCTTT. Translation gives CASSGSLNTEAFF.

The chain couples TRBV9 to TRBJ1-1; 8 positions match TRBD1. The CDR3 totals 14 residues. Germline V lookup: CDR1 SGDLS, CDR2 YYNGEE. V lost 3 bases and J lost 1; bases outside the gene matches: 2. The CDR3 protein is CASSGGQGNTEAFF. For the CDR3, the DNA is TGTGCCAGCAGCGGAGGACAGGGGAACACTGAAGCTTTCTTT.